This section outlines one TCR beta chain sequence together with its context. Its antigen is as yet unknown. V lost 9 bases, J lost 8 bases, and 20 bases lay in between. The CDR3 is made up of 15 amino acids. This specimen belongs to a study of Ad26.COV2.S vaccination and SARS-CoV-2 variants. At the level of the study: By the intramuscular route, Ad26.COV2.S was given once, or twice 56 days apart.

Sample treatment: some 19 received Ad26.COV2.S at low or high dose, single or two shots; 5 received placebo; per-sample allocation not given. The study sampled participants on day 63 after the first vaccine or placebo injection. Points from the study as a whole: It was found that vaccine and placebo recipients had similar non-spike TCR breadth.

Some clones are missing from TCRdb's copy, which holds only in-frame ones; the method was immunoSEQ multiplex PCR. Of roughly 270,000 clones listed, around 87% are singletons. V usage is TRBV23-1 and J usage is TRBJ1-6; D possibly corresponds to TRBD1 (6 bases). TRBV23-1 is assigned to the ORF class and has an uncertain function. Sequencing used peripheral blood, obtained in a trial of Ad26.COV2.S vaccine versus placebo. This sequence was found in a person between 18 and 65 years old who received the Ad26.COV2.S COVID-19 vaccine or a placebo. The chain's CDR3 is CARLPQGTRDSPLHF. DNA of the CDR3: TGCGCCAGGCTCCCTCAGGGGACGAGGGATTCACCCCTCCACTTT.